Following are 17 T cell receptor beta chains from one sample sequenced in a study of CD8+ T cells in alopecia areata. Treatment described: oral pan-JAK inhibitor, 5-10 mg twice daily. cDNA prepared by RNA extraction and subsequent reverse transcription served as the template for sequencing. Sequencing was performed with immunoSEQ multiplex PCR; in TCRdb, only in-frame clones are kept and a portion is missing. The sample lists about 180,000 clones, 51% occurring once. Sequencing used CD8+ T cells sorted from blood, obtained at approximately week 52, from a patient treated with tofacitinib. These receptors were taken from a human donor with alopecia areata.

The chain is built from TRBV4-2 and TRBJ2-1; TRBD1 aligns across 9 bases. The CDR3 spans 15 residues. Germline assignment: CDR1 LGHNA and CDR2 YNFKEQ. Trimming removed 5 bases from V and 3 bases from J; junction bases left unmatched: 5. The CDR3 loop reads CASSYGQGYYNEQFF. CDR3 bases: TGTGCCAGCAGCTACGGACAGGGGTACTACAATGAGCAGTTCTTC.

V is TRBV4-2 and J is TRBJ1-5; D is unclear. Trimming left V 1 base short and J 1 base short, with 8 bases between. CDR1 is LGHNA and CDR2 is YNFKEQ in the germline V gene. CDR3 length equals 15 residues. CDR3 amino acids: CASSQAWESNQPQHF. The DNA for the CDR3 is TGTGCCAGCAGCCAAGCTTGGGAAAGCAATCAGCCCCAGCATTTT.

This clone was observed a few times. The rearrangement links TRBV4-1 to TRBJ2-3; 8 nucleotides agree with TRBD2. V was pared by 3 bases and J by 1 base, with 6 bases of the junction left unmatched. From germline, CDR1 is MGHRA and CDR2 YSYEKL. The CDR3 is 16 amino acids. The CDR3 reads CASSQVSGARTDTQYF. DNA of the CDR3: TGCGCCAGCAGCCAGGTTAGCGGGGCCCGCACAGATACGCAGTATTTT.

This chain uses TRBV27 with TRBJ2-3; D is possibly TRBD1 (6 bases). Germline V gene sequence: CDR1 MNHEY, CDR2 SMNVEV (reference sequence). This CDR3 region has 14 residues. Trimming shortened V by 10 bases and J by 1 base, and 15 bases separated the two germline ends. CDR3 sequence reads: CATLQQGRTDTQYF. Written as DNA, the CDR3 is TGTGCCACCCTGCAGCAGGGGCGCACAGATACGCAGTATTTT.

The sample holds a few counts of this clone. J is TRBJ1-2 and V is TRBV9; D unclear. Germline values: CDR1 SGDLS, CDR2 YYNGEE. The V and J ends lost 4 bases and 8 bases respectively, with 15 bases between them. The CDR3 is 13 residues long. Written as DNA, the CDR3 is TGTGCCAGCAGCAATCTGGGCCCCTCCGGCTACACCTTC. Translation: CASSNLGPSGYTF.

The rearrangement links TRBV16 to TRBJ2-7; a possible D gene is TRBD1 (7 bases). V was cut by 4 bases and J by 0 bases, with 13 bases left in between. CDR3 length: 15 residues. Germline V gene data show CDR1 as KGHSY and CDR2 as FQNENV. CDR3 nucleotide sequence: TGTGCCAGCAGCCTGGACCAGGGGGGCTCCTACGAGCAGTACTTC. Protein: CASSLDQGGSYEQYF.

This clone was seen a few times. The rearrangement uses TRBV14 and TRBJ2-7, with TRBD1 matching 9 bases. V trimming: 3 bases; J trimming: 3 bases; junction bases outside the gene matches: 6. Germline V lookup: CDR1 SGHDN, CDR2 FVKESK. The CDR3 loop spans 15 amino acids. The CDR3 spells CASSQAWGQGYEQYF. The CDR3 bases are TGTGCCAGCAGCCAGGCTTGGGGACAGGGCTACGAGCAGTACTTC.

The V gene is TRBV5-4, the J gene TRBJ2-5, with 7 bases matching TRBD2. Per the germline V gene, CDR1 is SGHNT and CDR2 is YYREEE (reference sequence). The CDR3 is 15 residues long. J gave up 2 bases and V 2 bases, and 6 bases lay outside the gene matches. CDR3: CASSLTGRGQETQYF. CDR3 sequence (DNA): TGTGCCAGCAGCTTAACGGGGAGGGGTCAAGAGACCCAGTACTTC.

V and J are TRBV27 and TRBJ2-1, with TRBD2 matching 8 bases. CDR1 MNHEY and CDR2 SMNVEV come from the germline V gene (reference sequence). The CDR3 extends over 16 amino acids. Unmatched junction bases numbered 14, after V lost 7 bases and J lost 6 bases. CDR3 sequence reads: CASTPAGEGLANEQFF. The CDR3 DNA reads as TGTGCCAGCACCCCGGCCGGTGAAGGACTAGCCAATGAGCAGTTCTTC.

The V call is TRBV4-3, the J call TRBJ1-1, with a tentative D call TRBD1 (5 bases). The CDR3 has 14 residues. Germline V gene lookup returns CDR1 LGHNA and CDR2 YSLEER. Trimming pared 5 bases from V and 2 bases from J, leaving 12 bases between. The CDR3 here is CASSGAGINTEAFF. In DNA form, the CDR3 reads TGCGCCAGCAGCGGGGCAGGGATAAACACTGAAGCTTTCTTT.

This clone turned up a few times. The chain recombines TRBV6-5 with TRBJ2-1, with D unresolved. The CDR3 is made up of 11 amino acids. Between the trimmed V and J ends, which lost 4 bases and 5 bases, there was a span of 3 bases. Germline V gene sequence: CDR1 MNHEY, CDR2 SVGAGI. The CDR3 sequence: CASSSNNEQFF. The CDR3 nucleotides are TGTGCCAGCAGTTCCAACAATGAGCAGTTCTTC.

The gene calls are TRBV10-3 and TRBJ1-1; the D is unclear. The CDR3 covers 12 residues. Germline V gene sequence: CDR1 ENHRY, CDR2 SYGVKD. V dropped 3 bases and J dropped 1 base, with 3 bases sitting between them. CDR3 in DNA: TGTGCCATCAGTGACCCGAACACTGAAGCTTTCTTT. Amino acids: CAISDPNTEAFF.

This rearrangement joins TRBV19 to TRBJ2-1; D is uncertain. The germline V and J ends were trimmed by 6 bases and 0 bases, with 6 bases remaining between them. Germline assignment: CDR1 LNHDA and CDR2 SQIVND (reference sequence). The CDR3 extends over 13 amino acids. The CDR3 protein is CASSPRSYNEQFF. The CDR3 DNA follows: TGTGCCAGTAGCCCCCGCTCCTACAATGAGCAGTTCTTC. The variable domain in full, completed from reference TRBV19 and TRBJ2-1, reads DGGITQSPKYLFRKEGQNVTLSCEQNLNHDAMYWYRQDPGQGLRLIYYSQIVNDFQKGDIAEGYSVSREKKESFPLTVTSAQKNPTAFYLCASSPRSYNEQFFGPGTRLTVL.

V gene TRBV19 combines with J gene TRBJ2-7, with no clear D. V was trimmed by 1 base and J by 6 bases, leaving 13 bases between them. CDR1 and CDR2 from the germline V gene are LNHDA and SQIVND (reference sequence). The CDR3 runs 14 residues. Written as DNA, the CDR3 is TGTGCCAGTAGTATAGGAGAGGTAGGCCTCGAGCAGTACTTC. It specifies CASSIGEVGLEQYF.

V and J are TRBV7-2 and TRBJ1-6; D not certain. V lost 1 base to trimming and J lost 7 bases, with 8 bases between them. The CDR3 sequence is 14 residues long. Germline loops: CDR1 SGHTA, CDR2 FQGNSA. CDR3 region: CASSLVTLNSPLHF. The CDR3 DNA follows: TGTGCCAGCAGCTTAGTAACCCTCAATTCACCCCTCCACTTT.

This clone was observed a handful of times. The V and J genes are TRBV13 and TRBJ1-1; D might be TRBD1 (6 bases). Trimming removed 7 bases from V and 5 bases from J, with 17 bases in between. Germline-derived CDR1 and CDR2 are PRHDT and FYEKMQ (reference sequence). The CDR3 contains 14 residues. The CDR3 loop reads CASILAGGPTEAFF. The CDR3 nucleotides are TGTGCCAGCATCCTAGCTGGGGGGCCGACTGAAGCTTTCTTT.

The chain employs TRBV6-1 and TRBJ1-5; D is perhaps TRBD1 (6 bases). CDR1 MNHNS and CDR2 SASEGT come from the germline V gene. This CDR3 has 15 amino acids. Trimming shortened V by 6 bases and J by 3 bases, and 15 bases separated the two germline ends. CDR3 DNA sequence: TGTGCCAGCAGCGTAGGACAGTTCTCCAATCAGCCCCAGCATTTT. It translates to CASSVGQFSNQPQHF.